One sample yielded the 16 T cell receptor beta chains listed below, sequenced in a study of shared clonotypes between healthy human individuals. Here immunoSEQ multiplex PCR was the method, and the copy in TCRdb shows in-frame clones only, minus some. The sample lists roughly 500,000 clones; almost 80% were seen once. The sequencing input was PBMCs. The receptor source for this set is a woman aged 40 to 55 in good health. Some clones in this sample may be carry-over from other donors' samples.

This clone showed up just once. The identical CDR3 is also encoded by other nucleotide sequences in the sample. The rearrangement uses TRBV9 and TRBJ2-1; no clear D. CDR1 SGDLS and CDR2 YYNGEE come from the germline V gene. The CDR3 has 13 amino acids. V was pared by 0 bases and J by 3 bases, with 4 bases between. DNA for the CDR3: TGTGCCAGCAGCGTAGCCGGCTACAATGAGCAGTTCTTC. Its protein is CASSVAGYNEQFF.

V gene TRBV2 combines with J gene TRBJ2-5; the match to TRBD2 covers 13 bases. The CDR3 has 19 amino acids. V gave up 7 bases and J gave up 5 bases; unmatched junction bases: 19. Germline CDR1 reads SNHLY; CDR2 reads FYNNEI. CDR3 region: CASTGWLRLAGGRGETQYF. CDR3 DNA: TGTGCCAGCACAGGGTGGCTTCGACTAGCGGGAGGAAGAGGCGAGACCCAGTACTTC.

CDR3 bases: TGTGCCAGCAGCCCCGCGACAGGGCCTGGAAACACCATATATTTT. Translation: CASSPATGPGNTIYF. The chain combines TRBV7-2 with TRBJ1-3, with 7 positions matching TRBD1. V trimming: 5 bases; J trimming: 2 bases; junction bases outside the gene matches: 6. The germline gives CDR1 SGHTA, CDR2 FQGNSA. The CDR3 sequence is 15 residues long.

V and J are TRBV5-8 and TRBJ1-5, with D perhaps matching TRBD1 (5 bases). This CDR3 spans 15 amino acids. Per germline, CDR1 SGHTS and CDR2 YDEGEE. Trimming stripped 0 bases from V and 7 bases from J, with 14 bases between. As DNA, the CDR3 is TGTGCCAGCAGCTTGGGGCAGGGAGGAGGCCAGCCCCAGCATTTT. Residues: CASSLGQGGGQPQHF.

With respect to this clone: This could be a read error, since a much larger clone is one nucleotide away. Within the sample, other DNA sequences also encode this same CDR3. The chain carries TRBV29-1 and TRBJ1-1, with D possibly TRBD1 on 6 matching bases. Looked up from germline, CDR1 is SQVTM and CDR2 is ANQGSEA. The CDR3 runs 13 residues. CDR3 residues: CSVDYGGGTEAFF. The CDR3 region has the DNA TGCAGCGTTGATTATGGTGGGGGCACTGAAGCTTTCTTC.

Comment on this clone: Additional DNA sequences in this sample encode the identical CDR3. The rearrangement joins TRBV27 to TRBJ2-7; either TRBD1 or TRBD2 may fit D (5 bases each). The CDR3 extends over 13 amino acids. Trimming cost V 3 bases and J 3 bases, with 9 bases left between them. Germline V gives CDR1 MNHEY, CDR2 SMNVEV (reference sequence). CDR3 amino acids: CASSLSGGYEQYF. In DNA, the CDR3 is TGTGCCAGCAGTTTGTCTGGGGGCTACGAGCAGTACTTC.

The genes are TRBV15 and TRBJ2-1; 13 bases agree with TRBD2. The germline gives CDR1 LNHNV, CDR2 YYDKDF (reference sequence). The ends lost 3 bases at V and 6 bases at J; junction bases unmatched: 14. This CDR3 spans 19 amino acids. CDR3 sequence reads: CATSSALLAGGEIGNEQFF. As DNA, the CDR3 is TGTGCCACCAGCAGTGCATTACTAGCGGGAGGGGAAATTGGCAATGAGCAGTTCTTC. Together with reference TRBV15 and TRBJ2-1, the CDR3 gives the full variable domain: DAMVIQNPRYQVTQFGKPVTLSCSQTLNHNVMYWYQQKSSQAPKLLFHYYDKDFNNEADTPDNFQSRRPNTSFCFLDIRSPGLGDTAMYLCATSSALLAGGEIGNEQFFGPGTRLTVL.

This rearrangement joins TRBV10-1 to TRBJ2-6; D perhaps matches TRBD2 (5 bases). Germline V gives CDR1 WNHNN, CDR2 SYGVQD (reference sequence). Trimming took off 5 bases at V and 0 bases at J, with 14 bases between the two ends. This CDR3 is 17 amino acids long. The DNA of the CDR3 is TGCGCCAGCAGTCCAAGACGGGGTGGCTCTGGGGCCAACGTCCTGACTTTC. Translating it yields CASSPRRGGSGANVLTF.

The chain carries TRBV30 and TRBJ2-5; 7 positions match TRBD1. The J call is in doubt because the DNA end fits TRBJ2-7 better. Germline CDR1 is GTSNPN and CDR2 is SVGIG (reference sequence). The length of the CDR3 is 13 residues. The CDR3 DNA sequence: TGTGCCTGGAGTGAGGGACAGTCCTACGAGCAGTACTTC. Translated: CAWSEGQSYEQYF.

V is TRBV28 and J is TRBJ1-2; 10 bases agree with TRBD1. CDR1 and CDR2 (germline): MDHEN, SYDVKM. The CDR3 sequence is 14 residues long. The V and J ends lost 6 bases and 6 bases, in that order; junction bases with no gene match: 7. Here the CDR3 reads CASSRQGAFDGYTF. The CDR3 coding sequence is TGTGCCAGCAGCCGACAGGGGGCTTTTGATGGCTACACCTTC.

The J gene is TRBJ1-1, the V gene TRBV5-1; D is perhaps TRBD1 (6 bases). Trimming cost V 0 bases and J 0 bases, with 15 bases left between them. CDR3 size: 17 residues. Germline CDR1 SGHRS, CDR2 YFSETQ. CDR3 bases: TGCGCCAGCAGCTTGGTGGGGACGGGGGGCTTGAACACTGAAGCTTTCTTT. Residues: CASSLVGTGGLNTEAFF.

The count of this clone is one. This chain joins TRBV6-1 and TRBJ1-4, with 12 nucleotides matching TRBD1. The trim removed 4 bases at V and 3 bases at J, leaving 9 bases unmatched. The CDR3 totals 18 residues. The germline CDR1 and CDR2 sequences are MNHNS and SASEGT. The CDR3 spells CASSGDRGRRLSNEKLFF. Written as DNA, the CDR3 is TGTGCCAGCAGTGGGGACAGGGGGCGCCGCCTATCTAATGAAAAACTGTTTTTT.

This clone was picked up many times. The V call is TRBV4-2, the J call TRBJ1-1; TRBD1 might be the D (6 bases). There are 15 residues in the CDR3. V lost 1 base, J lost 4 bases, and 13 bases lay in between. The germline CDR1 and CDR2 sequences are LGHNA and YNFKEQ. The CDR3 region is CASSQGPGASTEAFF. In DNA form, the CDR3 reads TGTGCCAGCAGCCAAGGTCCAGGGGCGAGCACTGAAGCTTTCTTT.

V usage is TRBV10-2 and J usage is TRBJ1-5, with TRBD1 as a possible D gene (5 bases). This CDR3 region has 14 residues. V was pared by 9 bases and J by 3 bases, with 15 bases between. The germline V gene has CDR1 WSHSY and CDR2 SAAADI. CDR3 in DNA: TGCGCCAGTTCTGGGGGGGTCCCCAATCAGCCCCAGCATTTT. It yields the protein CASSGGVPNQPQHF.

The rearrangement links TRBV5-1 to TRBJ2-7; TRBD1 agrees at 7 bases. J gave up 3 bases and V 5 bases, and 8 bases lay outside the gene matches. The CDR3 covers 14 residues. CDR1 and CDR2 (germline): SGHRS, YFSETQ. This chain's CDR3 is CASRVNTGDYEQYF. CDR3 DNA sequence: TGCGCCAGCAGAGTCAATACAGGGGACTACGAGCAGTACTTC.

V usage is TRBV5-6 and J usage is TRBJ1-1; a weak D match, TRBD1 (5 bases). Germline V gene sequence: CDR1 SGHDT, CDR2 YYEEEE. Trimming left V 6 bases short and J 1 base short, with 7 bases between. CDR3 length: 12 residues. In DNA, the CDR3 is TGTGCCAGCACGGGGGGGAACACTGAAGCTTTCTTT. This encodes CASTGGNTEAFF.